Here is one TCR beta chain with its context. This clone was detected only a few times. Its cognate antigen has yet to be identified. Per-base qualities were not stored, and no clone one base away is much larger. The data were taken from a study of a mutant IDH1 vaccine in newly diagnosed glioma (dated by TCRdb to about 2021). About the study as a whole: Eight vaccinations were administered to patients in weeks 1, 3, 5, 7, 11, 15, 19 and 23, corresponding to visits V03 through V10. Longitudinal TCRB deep sequencing was done for some 26 treated patients, wherever samples were available for exploratory analyses. Six visits were used for peripheral blood collection: V03 (baseline), V05, V07, V10, V12 and V13. Prior to enrollment, standard therapy consisting of radiotherapy alone, temozolomide alone, or radiochemotherapy with temozolomide had been administered to patients, with the combination being received by most patients. The roughly 30 treated patients were around 62% male and around 40% female, with a mean age of around 40 years. Vaccination began 4-6 weeks after radiotherapy alone, or alongside temozolomide cycles in the chemotherapy-containing groups. Overall study results and their limits: Availability determined which PBMC samples were chosen for TCRB deep sequencing. Immune responses induced by the vaccine were seen in roughly 95% of patients across multiple MHC alleles. According to the authors, sample limitations meant that analyses of patient blood samples could not be reproduced. Changes in the top peripheral T cell clonotypes picked up by TCRB sequencing did not appear to be linked to pseudoprogression.

The library was made by the immunoSEQ multiplex PCR assay. Rearranged TCR beta chain sequences were amplified using the hsTCRB Kit according to the manufacturer's protocol. TCRB libraries were sequenced on an Illumina MiSeq. The study's own analysis went as follows. The proprietary platform of the kit vendor was used for demultiplexing, trimming and gene mapping. The immuneACCESS repertoire file appears here via TCRdb, limited to in-frame rearrangements. These files lack a portion of the clones; in checked studies, under half of the deficit traces to unresolved V genes, and the cause of the others is not known. V, J and clone size are taken as reported in that table, and D and trimming were inferred from the DNA itself. Present in this sample are over 50,000 clones, approximately 81% of which were seen just once. About 3.2% of the sample rests with the top ten. The germline V gene provides CDR1 SGHTA and CDR2 FQGNSA. The CDR3 measures 15 amino acids from cysteine to phenylalanine. The entry retains the CDR3 DNA only, 45 bases that are in frame from base 1. V is pruned by 5 bases and J by 3 bases, leaving 9 bases of the junction without a gene match.

Interpreted using the paper, the time point label stands for: week 5, during vaccination. A 20-mer mutant IDH1 peptide at 300 micrograms in Montanide made up each vaccine dose, which was injected subcutaneously together with topical imiquimod. The donors had newly diagnosed IDH1-mutant astrocytomas of WHO grade 3 or 4 that showed loss of nuclear ATRX. The samples were drawn from NOA16, a multicentre, single-arm, open-label phase I trial in Germany that tested a mutant IDH1 peptide vaccine in humans for the first time. Genomic DNA for TCRB sequencing was isolated from EDTA blood with the DNeasy Blood and Tissue Kit.

This sequence was found in a man aged 25 to 40 with glioma. The rearrangement joined TRBV7-2 to TRBJ1-1, and TRBD1 aligns with 7 junction nucleotides. The sequencing used PBMCs, collected from a glioma patient whose treatment included an IDH1 peptide vaccine. The CDR3 sequence is CASSLQTGLYTEAFF. The nucleotide sequence reads TGTGCCAGCAGCCTTCAGACAGGGTTGTACACTGAAGCTTTCTTT.